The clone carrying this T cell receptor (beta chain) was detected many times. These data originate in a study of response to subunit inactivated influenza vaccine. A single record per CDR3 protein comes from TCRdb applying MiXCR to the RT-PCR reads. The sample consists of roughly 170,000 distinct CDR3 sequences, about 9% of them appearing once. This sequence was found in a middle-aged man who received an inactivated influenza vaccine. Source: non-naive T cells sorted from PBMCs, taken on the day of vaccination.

CDR3 coding DNA: TGCGCCAGCAGCCCAGGGGTGAATTCACCCCTCCACTTT. This encodes CASSPGVNSPLHF. The chain employs TRBV4-1 and TRBJ1-6; possibly TRBD1 for D (6 bases). CDR1 MGHRA and CDR2 YSYEKL come from the germline V gene. V was trimmed by 4 bases and J by 7 bases, leaving 8 bases between them. The CDR3 is 13 amino acids.